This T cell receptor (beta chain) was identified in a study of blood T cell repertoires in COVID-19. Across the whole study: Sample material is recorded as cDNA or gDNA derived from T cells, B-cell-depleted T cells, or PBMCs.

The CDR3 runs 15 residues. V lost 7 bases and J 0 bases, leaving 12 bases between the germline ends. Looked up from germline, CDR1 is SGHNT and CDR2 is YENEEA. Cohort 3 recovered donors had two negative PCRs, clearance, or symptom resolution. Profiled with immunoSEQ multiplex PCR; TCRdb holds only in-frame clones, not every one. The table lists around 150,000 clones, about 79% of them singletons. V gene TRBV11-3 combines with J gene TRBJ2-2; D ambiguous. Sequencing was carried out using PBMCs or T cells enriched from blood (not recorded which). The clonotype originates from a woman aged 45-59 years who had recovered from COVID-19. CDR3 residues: CASTRGSTNTGELFF. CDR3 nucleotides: TGTGCCAGCACCCGCGGCTCGACGAACACCGGGGAGCTGTTTTTT. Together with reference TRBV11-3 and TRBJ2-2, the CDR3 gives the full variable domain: EAGVVQSPRYKIIEKKQPVAFWCNPISGHNTLYWYLQNLGQGPELLIRYENEEAVDDSQLPKDRFSAERLKGVDSTLKIQPAELGDSAVYLCASTRGSTNTGELFFGEGSRLTVL.